This paragraph reports one TCR beta chain. The clone's antigen remains unknown. Base-call qualities are not available, and no considerably larger clone is one nucleotide away. Full-length TCR variable regions were amplified by 5' RACE PCR using constant-region reverse primers, and then by semi-nested PCR using Nested Universal Primer A. Using the ReliaPrep RNA Cell Miniprep System, total RNA was extracted, and the SMARTer RACE 5'/3' Kit was then used to reverse transcribe the RNA into 5'RACE-ready cDNA. Multiplex adaptors were used to barcode full-length TCR alpha and beta libraries, and the barcoded libraries were sequenced on an Illumina MiSeq. As for the authors' bioinformatics: Sequencing data were pooled across the five patients for each of nine subset-tissue groups and compared by unsupervised clustering of TCR gene usage. The Morisita-Horn index was used to calculate repertoire similarity, with shared sequences weighted by how much each contributed to each repertoire. In-frame beta chains were kept once TCRdb had trimmed the public reads at Q25 with fastp and called clones with MiXCR. Every entry covers one CDR3 protein and lists the most common genes and DNA from its rows. None of the V and J calls come from the authors' own analysis; TCRdb made them. The sample includes 55,000 to 75,000 distinct CDR3 sequences, with under 35% observed a single time. The ten biggest clones cover about 2.3% of the sample.

Between the V and J ends, shortened by 0 bases and 1 base respectively, the junction contains 9 bases. CDR1 and CDR2 (LGHNA, YNFKEQ) derive from the germline V gene. Inclusive of the bounding cysteine and phenylalanine, the CDR3 is 15 residues long. Only the CDR3 region is kept as DNA, spanning 45 bases read in frame from base 1. Naive CD4+ T cells were purified with the Miltenyi Naive CD4+ T Cell Isolation kit, with Tregs depleted using CD25 microbeads. Tregs, naive and memory CD4+ T cells from tumor, blood and ipsilateral draining lymph nodes of a handful of breast cancer patients underwent full-length TCR alpha and beta sequencing. Tumor tissue and lymph nodes obtained by ipsilateral axillary dissection were perfused with PBS, cut into small pieces and digested using collagenase I and hyaluronidase. FACS confirmed that the sorted cell populations were more than 90% pure. The sample belongs to a study (dated by TCRdb to between 2014 and 2017). About the full investigation: The study examined whether tumor-infiltrating Tregs in breast cancer are drawn from blood Tregs or arise in situ by conversion from other CD4+ T cell subsets. Here is what the overall study found, with its caveats: The TCR gene usage of tumor memory CD4+ T cells clustered together with blood and lymph node memory CD4+ cells and with lymph node naive CD4+ cells. The greatest overlap of tumor-infiltrating Treg TCR alpha and beta sequences was with tumor naive CD4+ T cells, followed next by blood naive CD4+ T cells. Validation in the larger cohort was restricted to a single TCR beta V-J rearrangement rather than whole repertoires.

The chain joins TRBV4-2 to TRBJ1-1, with the D gene not confidently named. The sequencing input was tumor-infiltrating naive CD4+ T cells sorted from the breast tumor. Read against the paper, the sample's cell subset or site label means: naive CD4+ T cells, CD4+CD45RA+CD25-. This sequence was found in a female donor with breast cancer. The CDR3 is CASSQELGGNTEAFF. The nucleotides read TGTGCCAGCAGCCAAGAATTGGGCGGGAACACTGAAGCTTTCTTT.